This T cell receptor (beta chain) was sequenced for a study of blood T cell repertoires in COVID-19. The wider study: The United States, Italy and Spain were the sources of the acute and convalescent COVID-19 samples. The cDNA or gDNA used as material had been derived from T cells, B-cell-depleted T cells, or PBMCs.

Source study methods: The assay estimated nucleated cells by amplifying reference gene primers. Repertoires were generated with immunoSEQ multiplex PCR, while TCRdb's copy carries only in-frame clones and drops some. V, J and clone size reflect that table, while D and trimming were determined from the DNA. The data contain tens of thousands of clones, around three quarters of them seen just once; the ten biggest clones take up around 4.8%. This CDR3 has 13 amino acids. The J segment lost 10 bases and the V segment lost 5 bases, leaving 7 bases of the junction unmatched. The clonotype was recovered from a woman in her 70s with acute or convalescent COVID-19. The chain links TRBV12-3 or TRBV12-4 to TRBJ1-5; TRBD1 matches at 8 bases. The specimen was peripheral blood. The CDR3 DNA sequence: TGTGCCAGCAGTCCAGGGGGCGGAGGACCCCAGCATTTT. It codes for CASSPGGGGPQHF.